This TCR beta chain comes out of a study of vaccination and CD4 T cells after COVID-19. The wider study: Participants got two doses of BNT162b2 or mRNA-1273 vaccine.

Treatment indicated: approximately nine-day PBMC culture with coronavirus spike peptide pools or control peptides (ViraFEST assay). Cultured CD4+ T-cell DNA underwent Oncomine TCR Beta short-read sequencing. TCRdb used MiXCR to reprocess the PCR reads, holding one entry per CDR3 protein. This sample has 7,500 to 9,000 distinct CDR3 sequences, with around 18% found just once. In regard to this clonotype: What it binds is not known.

The CDR3 is made up of 14 amino acids. Germline V gives CDR1 DFQATT, CDR2 SNEGSKA (reference sequence). V lost 3 bases and J lost 8; bases outside the gene matches: 8. The sample was CD4+ T cells from blood, cultured in vitro, taken after SARS-CoV-2 vaccination. The V gene is TRBV20-1, the J gene TRBJ2-2, with 8 bases matching TRBD2. The source of this sequence is a human donor who had recovered from COVID-19. For the CDR3, the DNA is TGCAGTGCTAGTCGAGCGGGAGTGGATGGGGAGCTGTTTTTT. Translating gives CSASRAGVDGELFF.